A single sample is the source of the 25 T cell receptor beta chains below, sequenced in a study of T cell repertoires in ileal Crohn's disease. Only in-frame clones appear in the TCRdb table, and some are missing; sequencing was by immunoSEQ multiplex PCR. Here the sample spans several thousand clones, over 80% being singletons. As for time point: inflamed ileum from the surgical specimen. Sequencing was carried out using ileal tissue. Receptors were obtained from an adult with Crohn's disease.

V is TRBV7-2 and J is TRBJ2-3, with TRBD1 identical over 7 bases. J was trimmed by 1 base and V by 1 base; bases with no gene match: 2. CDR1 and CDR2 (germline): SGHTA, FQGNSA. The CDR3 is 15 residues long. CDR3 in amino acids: CASSLVGGRTDTQYF. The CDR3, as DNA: TGTGCCAGCAGCTTAGTAGGGGGCCGCACAGATACGCAGTATTTT.

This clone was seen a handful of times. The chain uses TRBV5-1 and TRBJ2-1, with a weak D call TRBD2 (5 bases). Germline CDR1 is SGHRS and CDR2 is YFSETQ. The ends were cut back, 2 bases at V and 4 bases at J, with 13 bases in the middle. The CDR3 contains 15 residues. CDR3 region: CASSFFGDSYNEQFF. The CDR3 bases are TGCGCCAGCAGCTTTTTCGGGGATAGTTACAATGAGCAGTTCTTC.

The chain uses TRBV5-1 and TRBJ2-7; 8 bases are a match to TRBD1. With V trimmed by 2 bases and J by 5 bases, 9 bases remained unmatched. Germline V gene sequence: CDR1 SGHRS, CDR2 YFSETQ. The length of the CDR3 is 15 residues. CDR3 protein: CASSLQDRVVDEQYF. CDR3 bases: TGCGCCAGCAGCTTACAGGACAGGGTTGTCGACGAGCAGTACTTC.

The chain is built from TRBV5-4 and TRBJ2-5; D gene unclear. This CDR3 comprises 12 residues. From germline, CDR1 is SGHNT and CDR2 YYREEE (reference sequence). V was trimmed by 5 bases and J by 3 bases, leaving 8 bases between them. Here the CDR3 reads CASRDLKETQYF. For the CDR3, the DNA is TGTGCCAGCAGGGACCTAAAAGAGACCCAGTACTTC. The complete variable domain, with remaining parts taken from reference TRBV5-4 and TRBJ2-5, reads ETGVTQSPTHLIKTRGQQVTLRCSSQSGHNTVSWYQQALGQGPQFIFQYYREEENGRGNFPPRFSGLQFPNYSSELNVNALELDDSALYLCASRDLKETQYFGPGTRLLVL.

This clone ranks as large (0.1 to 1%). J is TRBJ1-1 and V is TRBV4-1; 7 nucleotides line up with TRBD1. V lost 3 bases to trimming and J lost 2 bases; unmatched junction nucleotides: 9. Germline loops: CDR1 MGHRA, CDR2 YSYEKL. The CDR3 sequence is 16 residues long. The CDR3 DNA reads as TGCGCCAGCAGCCACACTCCACAGGGGCTAAACACTGAAGCTTTCTTT. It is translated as CASSHTPQGLNTEAFF.

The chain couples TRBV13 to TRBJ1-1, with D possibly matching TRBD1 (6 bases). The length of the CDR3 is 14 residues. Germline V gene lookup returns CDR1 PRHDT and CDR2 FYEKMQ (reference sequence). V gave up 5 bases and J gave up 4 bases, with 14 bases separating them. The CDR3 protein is CASSREGEGTEAFF. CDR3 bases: TGTGCCAGCAGCCGTGAGGGGGAGGGCACTGAAGCTTTCTTT.

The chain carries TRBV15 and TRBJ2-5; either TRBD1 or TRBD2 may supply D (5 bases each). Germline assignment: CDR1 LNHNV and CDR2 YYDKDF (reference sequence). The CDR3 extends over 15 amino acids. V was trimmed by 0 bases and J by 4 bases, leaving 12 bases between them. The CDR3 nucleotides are TGTGCCACCAGCAGAGATCCCGGGGCTCCAGAGACCCAGTACTTC. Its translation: CATSRDPGAPETQYF.

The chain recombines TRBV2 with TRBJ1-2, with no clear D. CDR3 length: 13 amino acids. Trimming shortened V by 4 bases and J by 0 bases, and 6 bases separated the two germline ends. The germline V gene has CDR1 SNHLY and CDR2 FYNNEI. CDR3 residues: CASSAQTNYGYTF. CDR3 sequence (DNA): TGTGCCAGCAGTGCTCAGACTAACTATGGCTACACCTTC.

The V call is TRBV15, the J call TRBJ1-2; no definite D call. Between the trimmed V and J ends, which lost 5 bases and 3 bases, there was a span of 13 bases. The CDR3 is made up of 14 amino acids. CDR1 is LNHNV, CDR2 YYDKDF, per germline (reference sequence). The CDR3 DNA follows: TGTGCCACCAGCCCCGTGGGCGGTTACTATGGCTACACCTTC. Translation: CATSPVGGYYGYTF.

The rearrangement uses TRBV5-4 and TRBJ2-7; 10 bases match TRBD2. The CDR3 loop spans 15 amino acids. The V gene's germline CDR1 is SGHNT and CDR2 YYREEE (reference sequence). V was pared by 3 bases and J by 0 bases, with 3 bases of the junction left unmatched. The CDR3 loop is CASSSQRGGSYEQYF. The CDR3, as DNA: TGTGCCAGCAGCTCGCAGCGGGGGGGCTCCTACGAGCAGTACTTC.

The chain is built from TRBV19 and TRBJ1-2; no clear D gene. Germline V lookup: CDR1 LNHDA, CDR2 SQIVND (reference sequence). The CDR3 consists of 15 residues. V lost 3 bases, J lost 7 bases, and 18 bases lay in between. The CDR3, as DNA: TGTGCCAGTAGTATCATGGATCCCACCATGGGTGGCTACACCTTC. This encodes CASSIMDPTMGGYTF.

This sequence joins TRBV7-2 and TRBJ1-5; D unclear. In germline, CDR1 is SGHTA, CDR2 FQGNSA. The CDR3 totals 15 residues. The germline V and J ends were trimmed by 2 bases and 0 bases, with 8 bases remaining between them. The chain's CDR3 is CASSLNGYSNQPQHF. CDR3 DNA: TGTGCCAGCAGCTTAAATGGATATAGCAATCAGCCCCAGCATTTT.

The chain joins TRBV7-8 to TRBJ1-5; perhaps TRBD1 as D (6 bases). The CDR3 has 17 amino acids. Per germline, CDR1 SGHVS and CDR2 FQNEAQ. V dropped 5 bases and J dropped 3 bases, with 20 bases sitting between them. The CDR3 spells CASSSDGGRDVNQPQHF. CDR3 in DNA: TGTGCCAGCAGCAGCGATGGGGGCAGGGACGTCAATCAGCCCCAGCATTTT.

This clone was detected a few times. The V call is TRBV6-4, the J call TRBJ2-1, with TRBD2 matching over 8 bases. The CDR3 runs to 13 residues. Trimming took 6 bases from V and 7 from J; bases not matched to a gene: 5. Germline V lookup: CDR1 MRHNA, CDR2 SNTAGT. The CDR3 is CASSREGGNEQFF. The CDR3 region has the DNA TGTGCCAGCAGCCGGGAGGGCGGGAATGAGCAGTTCTTC.

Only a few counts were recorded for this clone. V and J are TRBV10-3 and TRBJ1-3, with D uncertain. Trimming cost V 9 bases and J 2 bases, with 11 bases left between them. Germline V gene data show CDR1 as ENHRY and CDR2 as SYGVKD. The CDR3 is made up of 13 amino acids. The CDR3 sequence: CAITEGPGNTIYF. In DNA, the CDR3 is TGTGCCATTACCGAGGGCCCTGGAAACACCATATATTTT.

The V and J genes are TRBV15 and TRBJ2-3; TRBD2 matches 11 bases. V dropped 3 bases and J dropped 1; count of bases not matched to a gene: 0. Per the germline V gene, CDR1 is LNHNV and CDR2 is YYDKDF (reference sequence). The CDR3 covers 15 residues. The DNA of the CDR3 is TGTGCCACCAGCAGGACTAGCGGGGGCACAGATACGCAGTATTTT. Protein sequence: CATSRTSGGTDTQYF. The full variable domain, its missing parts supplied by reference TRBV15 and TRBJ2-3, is DAMVIQNPRYQVTQFGKPVTLSCSQTLNHNVMYWYQQKSSQAPKLLFHYYDKDFNNEADTPDNFQSRRPNTSFCFLDIRSPGLGDTAMYLCATSRTSGGTDTQYFGPGTRLTVL.

CDR3 sequence (DNA): TGTGCCAGCAGCTTGGAACGGGGGGCGGCAACTGAGCAGTTCTTC. The encoded protein is CASSLERGAATEQFF. This chain links TRBV5-4 with TRBJ2-1; a possible D gene is TRBD2 (7 bases). Germline CDR1 SGHNT, CDR2 YYREEE (reference sequence). Trimming stripped 0 bases from V and 9 bases from J, with 16 bases between. This CDR3 comprises 15 residues. Filled out from reference TRBV5-4 and TRBJ2-1, the complete variable domain reads ETGVTQSPTHLIKTRGQQVTLRCSSQSGHNTVSWYQQALGQGPQFIFQYYREEENGRGNFPPRFSGLQFPNYSSELNVNALELDDSALYLCASSLERGAATEQFFGPGTRLTVL.

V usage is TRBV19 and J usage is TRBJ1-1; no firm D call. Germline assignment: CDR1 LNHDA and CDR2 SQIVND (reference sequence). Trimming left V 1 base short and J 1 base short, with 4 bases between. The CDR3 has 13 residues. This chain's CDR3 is CASSIGGNTEAFF. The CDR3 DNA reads TGTGCCAGTAGTATAGGGGGGAACACTGAAGCTTTCTTT.

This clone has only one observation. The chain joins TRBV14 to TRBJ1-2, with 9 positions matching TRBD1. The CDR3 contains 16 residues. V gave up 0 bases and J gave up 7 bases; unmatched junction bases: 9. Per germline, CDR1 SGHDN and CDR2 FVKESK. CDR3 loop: CASSQDYLQGASGYTF. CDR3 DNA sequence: TGTGCCAGCAGCCAAGATTACCTACAGGGGGCGAGTGGCTACACCTTC.

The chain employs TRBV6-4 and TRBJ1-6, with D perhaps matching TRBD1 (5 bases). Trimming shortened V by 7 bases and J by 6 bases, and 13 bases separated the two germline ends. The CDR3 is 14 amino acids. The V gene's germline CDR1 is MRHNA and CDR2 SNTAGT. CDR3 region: CASMQGVGNSPLHF. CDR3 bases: TGTGCCAGCATGCAGGGAGTAGGTAATTCACCCCTCCACTTT.

CDR3 loop: CASKLQPEDTQYF. The CDR3 DNA follows: TGTGCCAGTAAGCTCCAACCGGAGGATACGCAGTATTTT. The V call is TRBV19, the J call TRBJ2-3; D not certain. V was shortened by 7 bases and J by 6 bases, with 14 bases between the two germline ends. The CDR3 has 13 residues. Germline-derived CDR1 and CDR2 are LNHDA and SQIVND (reference sequence).

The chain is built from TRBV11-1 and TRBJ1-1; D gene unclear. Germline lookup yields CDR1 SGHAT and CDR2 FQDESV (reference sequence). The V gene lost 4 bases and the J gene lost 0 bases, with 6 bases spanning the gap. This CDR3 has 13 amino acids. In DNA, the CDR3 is TGTGCCAGCAGCTCGGGATTGAACACTGAAGCTTTCTTT. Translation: CASSSGLNTEAFF.

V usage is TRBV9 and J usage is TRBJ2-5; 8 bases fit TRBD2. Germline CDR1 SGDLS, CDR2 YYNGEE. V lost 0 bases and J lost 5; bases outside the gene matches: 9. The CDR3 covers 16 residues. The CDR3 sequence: CASSVGDSGAWETQYF. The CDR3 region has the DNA TGTGCCAGCAGCGTAGGCGATAGCGGGGCGTGGGAGACCCAGTACTTC.

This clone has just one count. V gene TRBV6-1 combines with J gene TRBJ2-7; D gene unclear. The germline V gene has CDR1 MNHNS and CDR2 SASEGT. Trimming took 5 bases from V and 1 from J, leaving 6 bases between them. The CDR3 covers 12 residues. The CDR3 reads CASSKDSYEQYF. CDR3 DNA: TGTGCCAGCAGTAAAGATTCCTACGAGCAGTACTTC.

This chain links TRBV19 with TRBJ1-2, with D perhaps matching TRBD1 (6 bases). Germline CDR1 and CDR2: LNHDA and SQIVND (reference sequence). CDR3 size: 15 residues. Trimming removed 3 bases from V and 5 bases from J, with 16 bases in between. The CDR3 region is CASSMRDRPVYGYTF. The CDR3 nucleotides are TGTGCCAGTAGTATGAGAGACAGGCCAGTTTATGGCTACACCTTC.